This section outlines one T cell receptor (beta chain) sequence together with its context. Original processing methods: Counts of nucleated cells, estimated from reference gene primer amplification, were obtained. Only in-frame clones appear in the TCRdb table, and some are missing; sequencing was by immunoSEQ multiplex PCR. V, J and clone size derive from that table, while D and trimming were established from the DNA sequence. The top ten clones hold 2% to 3% of a sample with about 140,000 clones, about 85% of them seen once. This entry comes from a study of blood T cell repertoires in COVID-19. As for the study in general: The analysed material was cDNA or gDNA that came from T cells, B-cell-depleted T cells, or PBMCs.

Germline loops: CDR1 MNHEY, CDR2 SVGEGT. The CDR3 consists of 14 residues. Trimming shortened V by 2 bases and J by 2 bases, and 10 bases separated the two germline ends. The receptor's source is a human donor with acute or convalescent COVID-19. The donor label of this sample is uncertain. The chain carries TRBV6-2 or TRBV6-3 and TRBJ2-7, with D possibly being TRBD2 (5 bases). The sample comprised peripheral blood. CDR3 amino acids: CASSYGLRAYEQYF. CDR3 nucleotide sequence: TGTGCCAGCAGTTACGGACTCCGAGCCTACGAGCAGTACTTC.